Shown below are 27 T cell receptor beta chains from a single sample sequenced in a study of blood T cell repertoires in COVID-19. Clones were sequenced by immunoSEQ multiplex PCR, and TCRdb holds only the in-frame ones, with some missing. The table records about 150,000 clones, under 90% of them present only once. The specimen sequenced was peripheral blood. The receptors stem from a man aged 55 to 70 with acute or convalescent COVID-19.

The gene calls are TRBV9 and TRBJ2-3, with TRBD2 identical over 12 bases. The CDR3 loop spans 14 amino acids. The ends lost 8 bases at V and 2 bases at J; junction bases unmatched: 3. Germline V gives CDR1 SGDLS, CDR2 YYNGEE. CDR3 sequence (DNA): TGTGCCAGTGGACTAGCGGGATCCACAGATACGCAGTATTTT. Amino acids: CASGLAGSTDTQYF.

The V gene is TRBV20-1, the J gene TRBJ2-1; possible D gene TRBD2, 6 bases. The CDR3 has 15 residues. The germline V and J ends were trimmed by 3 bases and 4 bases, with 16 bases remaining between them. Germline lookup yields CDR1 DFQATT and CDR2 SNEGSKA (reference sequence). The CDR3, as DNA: TGCAGTGCTAGTAATTGGTTAGCGGCATACAATGAGCAGTTCTTC. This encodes CSASNWLAAYNEQFF.

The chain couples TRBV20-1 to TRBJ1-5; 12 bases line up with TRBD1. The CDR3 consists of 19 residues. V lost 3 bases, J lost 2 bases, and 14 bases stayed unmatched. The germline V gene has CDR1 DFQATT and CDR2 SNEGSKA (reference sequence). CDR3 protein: CSASRSRGQGARRNQPQHF. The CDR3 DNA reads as TGCAGTGCTAGTCGGTCGAGGGGACAGGGGGCGAGGCGCAATCAGCCCCAGCATTTT.

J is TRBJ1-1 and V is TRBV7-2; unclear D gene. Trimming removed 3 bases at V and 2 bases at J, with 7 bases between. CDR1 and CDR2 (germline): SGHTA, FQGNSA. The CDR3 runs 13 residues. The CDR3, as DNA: TGTGCCAGCAGCTTTGTCAGTAACACTGAAGCTTTCTTT. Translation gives CASSFVSNTEAFF.

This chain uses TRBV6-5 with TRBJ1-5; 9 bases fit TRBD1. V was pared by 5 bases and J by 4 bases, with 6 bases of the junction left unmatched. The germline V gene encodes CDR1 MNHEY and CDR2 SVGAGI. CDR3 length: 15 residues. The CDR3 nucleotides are TGTGCCAGCAGTCCCGACAGGGGGTGGAATCAGCCCCAGCATTTT. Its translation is CASSPDRGWNQPQHF.

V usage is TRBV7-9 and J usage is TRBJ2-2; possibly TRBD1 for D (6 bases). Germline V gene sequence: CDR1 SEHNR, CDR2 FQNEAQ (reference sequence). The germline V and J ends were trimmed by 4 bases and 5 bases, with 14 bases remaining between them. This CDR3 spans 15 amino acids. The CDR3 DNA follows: TGTGCCAGCAGCTCCCAGGGGAAGGTTACCGGGGAGCTGTTTTTT. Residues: CASSSQGKVTGELFF.

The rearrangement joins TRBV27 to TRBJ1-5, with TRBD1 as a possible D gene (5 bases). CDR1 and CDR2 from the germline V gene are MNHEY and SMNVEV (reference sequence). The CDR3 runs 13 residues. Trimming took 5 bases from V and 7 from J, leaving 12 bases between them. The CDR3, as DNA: TGTGCCAGCAGTCCCCCGGGGGAACAGCCCCAGCATTTT. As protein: CASSPPGEQPQHF.

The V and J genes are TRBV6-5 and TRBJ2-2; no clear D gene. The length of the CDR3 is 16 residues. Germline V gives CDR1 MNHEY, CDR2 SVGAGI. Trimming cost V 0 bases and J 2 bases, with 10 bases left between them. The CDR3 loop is CASSYSPVPNTGELFF. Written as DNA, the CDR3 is TGTGCCAGCAGTTACTCCCCGGTCCCAAACACCGGGGAGCTGTTTTTT.

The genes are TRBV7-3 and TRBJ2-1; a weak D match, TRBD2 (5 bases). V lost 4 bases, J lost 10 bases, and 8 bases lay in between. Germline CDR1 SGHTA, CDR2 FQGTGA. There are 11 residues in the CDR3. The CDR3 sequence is CASSSGKEQFF. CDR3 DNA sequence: TGTGCCAGCAGCTCGGGGAAGGAGCAGTTCTTC.

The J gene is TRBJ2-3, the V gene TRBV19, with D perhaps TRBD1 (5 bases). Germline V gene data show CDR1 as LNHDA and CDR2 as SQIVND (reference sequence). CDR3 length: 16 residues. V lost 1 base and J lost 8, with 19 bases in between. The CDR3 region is CASSIATGAGSGTQYF. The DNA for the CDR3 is TGTGCCAGTAGTATAGCTACCGGTGCAGGGTCGGGTACGCAGTATTTT.

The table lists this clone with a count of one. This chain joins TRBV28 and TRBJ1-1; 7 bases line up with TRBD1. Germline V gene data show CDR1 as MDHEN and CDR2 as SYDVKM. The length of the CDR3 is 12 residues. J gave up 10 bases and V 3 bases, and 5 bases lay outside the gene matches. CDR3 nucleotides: TGTGCCAGCAGTTTGTTGGGGACAGCAGCTTTCTTT. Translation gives CASSLLGTAAFF.

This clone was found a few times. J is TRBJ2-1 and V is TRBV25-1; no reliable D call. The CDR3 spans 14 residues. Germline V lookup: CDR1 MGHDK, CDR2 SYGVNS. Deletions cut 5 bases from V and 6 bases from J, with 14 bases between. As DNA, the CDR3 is TGTGCCAGCAGTAGAGAGCAATCCGTCAATGAGCAGTTCTTC. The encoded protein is CASSREQSVNEQFF.

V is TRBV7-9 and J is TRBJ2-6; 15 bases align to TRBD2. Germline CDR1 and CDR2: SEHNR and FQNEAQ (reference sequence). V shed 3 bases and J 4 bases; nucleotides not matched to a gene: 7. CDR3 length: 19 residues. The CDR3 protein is CASSFRTSGRAVGANVLTF. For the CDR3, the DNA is TGTGCCAGCAGCTTTAGGACTAGCGGGAGGGCCGTGGGGGCCAACGTCCTGACTTTC.

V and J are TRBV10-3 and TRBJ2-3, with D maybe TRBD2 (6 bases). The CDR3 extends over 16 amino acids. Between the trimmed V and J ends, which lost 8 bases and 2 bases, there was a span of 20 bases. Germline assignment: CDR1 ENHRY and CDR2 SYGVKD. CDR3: CAIYDSGRGNTDTQYF. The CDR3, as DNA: TGTGCCATCTACGACAGTGGTCGGGGGAACACAGATACGCAGTATTTT.

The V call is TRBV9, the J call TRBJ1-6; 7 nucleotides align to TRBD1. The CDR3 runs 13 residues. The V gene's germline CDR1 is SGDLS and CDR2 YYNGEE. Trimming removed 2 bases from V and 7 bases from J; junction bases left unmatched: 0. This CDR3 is CASSVRGNSPLHF. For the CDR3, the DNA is TGTGCCAGCAGCGTCAGGGGGAATTCACCCCTCCACTTT.

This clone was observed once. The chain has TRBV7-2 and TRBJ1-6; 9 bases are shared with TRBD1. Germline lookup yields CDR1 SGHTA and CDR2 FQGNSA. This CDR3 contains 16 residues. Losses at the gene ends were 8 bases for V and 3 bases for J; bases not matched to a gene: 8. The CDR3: CASLRDRAVYNSPLHF. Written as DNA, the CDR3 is TGTGCCAGCCTCCGGGACAGGGCTGTCTATAATTCACCCCTCCACTTT.

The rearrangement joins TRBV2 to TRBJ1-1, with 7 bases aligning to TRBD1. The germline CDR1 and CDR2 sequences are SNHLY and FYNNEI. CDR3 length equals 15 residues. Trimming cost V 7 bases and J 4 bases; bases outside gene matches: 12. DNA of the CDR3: TGTGCCAGCATAAATATGTTAAGGGGGCTCACTGAAGCTTTCTTT. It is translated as CASINMLRGLTEAFF.

As DNA, the CDR3 is TGTGCCAGCAGCCTAGGACTAGCGGGGGGGCTGAATACGCAGTATTTT. Amino acids: CASSLGLAGGLNTQYF. This rearrangement joins TRBV5-5 to TRBJ2-3, with 15 bases lining up with TRBD2. The germline CDR1 and CDR2 sequences are SGHKS and YYEKEE (reference sequence). The CDR3 has 16 amino acids. V gave up 4 bases and J gave up 7 bases; unmatched junction bases: 7.

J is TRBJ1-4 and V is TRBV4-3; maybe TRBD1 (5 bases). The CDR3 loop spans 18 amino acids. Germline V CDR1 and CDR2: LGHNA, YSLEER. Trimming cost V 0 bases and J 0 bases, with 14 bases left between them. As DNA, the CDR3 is TGCGCCAGCAGCCAAGATGGGGGGTACCTTGCAACTAATGAAAAACTGTTTTTT. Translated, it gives CASSQDGGYLATNEKLFF.

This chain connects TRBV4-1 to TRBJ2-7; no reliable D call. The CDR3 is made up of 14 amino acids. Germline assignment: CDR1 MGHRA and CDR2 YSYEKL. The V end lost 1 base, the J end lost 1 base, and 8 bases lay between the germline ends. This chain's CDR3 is CASSQGYRSYEQYF. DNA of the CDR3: TGCGCCAGCAGCCAAGGGTACAGATCCTACGAGCAGTACTTC.

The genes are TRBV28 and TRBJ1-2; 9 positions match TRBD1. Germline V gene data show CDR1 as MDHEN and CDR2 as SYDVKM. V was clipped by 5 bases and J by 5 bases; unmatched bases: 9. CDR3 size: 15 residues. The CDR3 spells CASSPRDRVTYGYTF. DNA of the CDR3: TGTGCCAGCAGTCCCCGGGACAGGGTGACTTATGGCTACACCTTC.

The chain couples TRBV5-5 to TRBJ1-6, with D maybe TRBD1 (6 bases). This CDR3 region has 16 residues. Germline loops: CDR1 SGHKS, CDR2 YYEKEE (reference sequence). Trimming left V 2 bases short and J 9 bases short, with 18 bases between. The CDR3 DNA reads TGTGCCAGCAGCTTTGTGCCAGGGGAAGGCGGTTCACCCCTCCACTTT. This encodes CASSFVPGEGGSPLHF.

The chain's CDR3 is CASSFGQRGSPLHF. In DNA form, the CDR3 reads TGTGCCAGCAGCTTTGGACAGAGAGGCTCACCCCTCCACTTT. The J gene is TRBJ1-6, the V gene TRBV7-2, with a tentative D call TRBD1 (6 bases). V dropped 3 bases and J dropped 10 bases, with 13 bases sitting between them. This CDR3 contains 14 residues. Germline V gives CDR1 SGHTA, CDR2 FQGNSA.

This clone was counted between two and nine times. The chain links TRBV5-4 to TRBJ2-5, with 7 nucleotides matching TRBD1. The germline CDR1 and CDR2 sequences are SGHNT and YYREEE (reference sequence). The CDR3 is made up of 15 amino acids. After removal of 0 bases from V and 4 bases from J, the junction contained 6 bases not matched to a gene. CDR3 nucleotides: TGTGCCAGCAGCTTGGAACTATCAGGGGGAGAGACCCAGTACTTC. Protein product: CASSLELSGGETQYF.

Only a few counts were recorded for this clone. The DNA for the CDR3 is TGCGCCAGCAGCTTGGACATCTACAATGAGCAGTTCTTC. It specifies CASSLDIYNEQFF. This chain links TRBV5-1 with TRBJ2-1; no firm D call. V was cut by 0 bases and J by 3 bases, with 4 bases left in between. Germline-derived CDR1 and CDR2 are SGHRS and YFSETQ. CDR3 length: 13 amino acids.

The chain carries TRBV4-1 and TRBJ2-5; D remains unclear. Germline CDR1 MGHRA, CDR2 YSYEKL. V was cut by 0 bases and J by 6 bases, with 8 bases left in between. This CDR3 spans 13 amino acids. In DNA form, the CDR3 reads TGCGCCAGCAGCCAAGACGGGTCCCAGACCCAGTACTTC. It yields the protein CASSQDGSQTQYF.

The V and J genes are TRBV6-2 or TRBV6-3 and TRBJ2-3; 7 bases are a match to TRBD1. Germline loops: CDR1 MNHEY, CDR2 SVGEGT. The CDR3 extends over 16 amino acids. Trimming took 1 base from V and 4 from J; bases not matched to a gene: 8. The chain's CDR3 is CASSYYGSGQSDTQYF. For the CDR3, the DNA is TGTGCCAGCAGTTACTACGGCTCGGGACAGTCAGATACGCAGTATTTT.